Listed below are T cell receptor beta chains from one sample, sequenced in a study of cytomegalovirus exposure and HLA in healthy donors. Sequencing was performed with immunoSEQ multiplex PCR; in TCRdb, only in-frame clones are kept and a portion is missing. The sample records 150,000 or so clones, roughly 80% being singletons. The specimen sequenced was PBMCs. These receptor sequences come from a man in his forties or fifties in good health and CMV-seropositive. Each CDR3 is given with its conserved first and last residue. The D gene is left open where the match is weak. Clone size is not always given. Where it is, it says once, few, many or a class for expanded clones.

- | once | TRBJ1-5 | 13 | TRBV15 | TGTGCCACCAGCAGAGATCTCAATCAGCCCCAGCATTTT | CATSRDLNQPQHF
- | - | TRBJ2-2 | 14 | TRBV30 | TGTGCCTGGAGCGGGGGTATTCCCACCGGGGAGCTGTTTTTT | CAWSGGIPTGELFF
- | few | TRBJ2-2 | 14 | TRBV5-4 | TGTGCCAGCAGCTTGACCGGGAGTGTCGGGGAGCTGTTTTTT | CASSLTGSVGELFF
- | - | TRBJ2-5 | 14 | TRBV7-8 | TGTGCCAGCAGCTCCTTTACTACGCAAGAGACCCAGTACTTC | CASSSFTTQETQYF
TRBD1 | - | TRBJ2-2 | 17 | TRBV7-8 | TGTGCCAGCAGTCAACGACCGGGACAGGGAAACACCGGGGAGCTGTTTTTT | CASSQRPGQGNTGELFF
TRBD2 | - | TRBJ2-7 | 17 | TRBV4-2 | TGTGCCAGCAGCCAAGTCGGGGGCGGGGGGAGTACCTACGAGCAGTACTTC | CASSQVGGGGSTYEQYF
- | - | TRBJ2-2 | 11 | TRBV29-1 | TGCAGCGCAAAATACACCGGGGAGCTGTTTTTT | CSAKYTGELFF
TRBD2 | few | TRBJ2-5 | 12 | TRBV6-5 | TGTGCCAGCAAAAGGGAGGGGCAGACCCAGTACTTC | CASKREGQTQYF
- | - | TRBJ2-4 | 15 | TRBV27 | TGTGCCAGCAGTTTAGGCTCGGAGGCCAAAAACATTCAGTACTTC | CASSLGSEAKNIQYF
TRBD1 | - | TRBJ2-7 | 14 | TRBV28 | TGTGCCAGCACCTCAGGGGGCGCGGTGGGGGAGCAGTACTTC | CASTSGGAVGEQYF
TRBD1 | few | TRBJ2-7 | 15 | TRBV5-1 | TGCGCCAGCAGCACCTCGGGACAGGGCGGCTACGAGCAGTACTTC | CASSTSGQGGYEQYF
TRBD2 | - | TRBJ2-5 | 19 | TRBV11-2 | TGTGCCAGCAGCCCGAATTCGGGACTAGCGGGCCCCTTACAAGAGACCCAGTACTTC | CASSPNSGLAGPLQETQYF
TRBD1 | - | TRBJ2-7 | 13 | TRBV5-4 | TGTGCCAGCAGCGCCGGGACAGGCTACGAGCAGTACTTC | CASSAGTGYEQYF
- | - | TRBJ1-4 | 14 | TRBV6-4 | TGTGCCAGCAGTAGAGAAGCCGGGGGTGAAAAACTGTTTTTT | CASSREAGGEKLFF
TRBD2 | - | TRBJ2-3 | 16 | TRBV5-1 | TGCGCCAGCAGCCCGACTAGCGGGACAAGCACAGATACGCAGTATTTT | CASSPTSGTSTDTQYF
TRBD1 | - | TRBJ2-7 | 14 | TRBV6-1 | TGTGCCAGCAGGACAGGGGGTTCTGCCTACGAGCAGTACTTC | CASRTGGSAYEQYF
- | - | TRBJ1-2 | 16 | TRBV28 | TGTGCCAGCAGCCTTACCGGGACTTGGCTGGCTTATGGCTACACCTTC | CASSLTGTWLAYGYTF